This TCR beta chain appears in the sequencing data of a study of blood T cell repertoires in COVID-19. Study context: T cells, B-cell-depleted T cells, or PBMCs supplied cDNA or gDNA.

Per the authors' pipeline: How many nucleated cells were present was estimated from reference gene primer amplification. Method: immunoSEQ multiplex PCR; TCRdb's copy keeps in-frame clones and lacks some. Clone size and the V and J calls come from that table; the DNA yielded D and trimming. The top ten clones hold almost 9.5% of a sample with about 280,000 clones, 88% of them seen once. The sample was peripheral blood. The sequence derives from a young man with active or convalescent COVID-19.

CDR3 DNA: TGTGCCAGCAGCTTAATAGGGGGCGACAGGAACAATGAGCAGTTCTTC. It codes for CASSLIGGDRNNEQFF. This chain connects TRBV7-3 to TRBJ2-1; 7 bases align to TRBD1. With 1 base clipped from V and 5 bases from J, the junction kept 8 bases outside the gene matches. The CDR3 runs 16 residues. CDR1 and CDR2 from the germline V gene are SGHTA and FQGTGA.